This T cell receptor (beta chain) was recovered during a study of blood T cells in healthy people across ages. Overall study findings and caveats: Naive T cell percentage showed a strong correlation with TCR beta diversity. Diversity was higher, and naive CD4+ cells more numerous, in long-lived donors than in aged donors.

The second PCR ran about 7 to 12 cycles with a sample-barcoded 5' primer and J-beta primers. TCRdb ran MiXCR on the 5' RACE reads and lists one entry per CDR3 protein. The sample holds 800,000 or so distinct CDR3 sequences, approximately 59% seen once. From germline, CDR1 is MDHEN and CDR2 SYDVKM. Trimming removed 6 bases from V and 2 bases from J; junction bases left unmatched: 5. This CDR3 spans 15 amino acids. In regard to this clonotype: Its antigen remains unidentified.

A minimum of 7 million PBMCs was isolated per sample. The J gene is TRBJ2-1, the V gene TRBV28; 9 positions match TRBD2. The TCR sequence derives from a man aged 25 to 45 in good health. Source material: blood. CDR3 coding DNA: TGTGCCAGCAGCGCTAGCGGGGTCCCCTACAATGAGCAGTTCTTC. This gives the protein CASSASGVPYNEQFF.